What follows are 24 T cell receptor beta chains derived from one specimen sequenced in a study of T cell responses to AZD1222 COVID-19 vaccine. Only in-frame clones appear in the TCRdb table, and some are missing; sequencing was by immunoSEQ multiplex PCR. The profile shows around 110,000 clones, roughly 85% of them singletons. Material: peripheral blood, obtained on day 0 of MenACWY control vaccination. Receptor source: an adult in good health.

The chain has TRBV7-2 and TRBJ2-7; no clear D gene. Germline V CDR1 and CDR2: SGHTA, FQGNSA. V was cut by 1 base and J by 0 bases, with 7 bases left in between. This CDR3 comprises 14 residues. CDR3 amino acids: CASSLGRSSYEQYF. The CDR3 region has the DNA TGTGCCAGCAGCTTAGGCAGGAGCTCCTACGAGCAGTACTTC. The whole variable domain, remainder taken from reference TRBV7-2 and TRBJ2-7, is GAGVSQSPSNKVTEKGKDVELRCDPISGHTALYWYRQSLGQGLEFLIYFQGNSAPDKSGLPSDRFSAERTGGSVSTLTIQRTQQEDSAVYLCASSLGRSSYEQYFGPGTRLTVT.

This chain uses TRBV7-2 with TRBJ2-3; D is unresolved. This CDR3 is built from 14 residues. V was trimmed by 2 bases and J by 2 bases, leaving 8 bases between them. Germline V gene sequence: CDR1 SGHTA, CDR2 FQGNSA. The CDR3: CASSLTPTTDTQYF. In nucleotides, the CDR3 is TGTGCCAGCAGCTTAACCCCGACCACAGATACGCAGTATTTT.

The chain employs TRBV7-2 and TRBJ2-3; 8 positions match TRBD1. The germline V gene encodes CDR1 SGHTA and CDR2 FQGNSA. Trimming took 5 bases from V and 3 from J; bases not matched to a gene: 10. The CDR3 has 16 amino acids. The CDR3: CASSTRTGYRTDTQYF. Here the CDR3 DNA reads TGTGCCAGCAGCACACGGACAGGGTATAGGACAGATACGCAGTATTTT. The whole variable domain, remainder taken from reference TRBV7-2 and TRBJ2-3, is GAGVSQSPSNKVTEKGKDVELRCDPISGHTALYWYRQSLGQGLEFLIYFQGNSAPDKSGLPSDRFSAERTGGSVSTLTIQRTQQEDSAVYLCASSTRTGYRTDTQYFGPGTRLTVL.

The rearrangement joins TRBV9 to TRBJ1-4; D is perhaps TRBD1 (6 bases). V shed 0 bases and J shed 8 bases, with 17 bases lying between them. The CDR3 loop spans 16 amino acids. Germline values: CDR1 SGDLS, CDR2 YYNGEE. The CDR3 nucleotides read TGTGCCAGCAGCGTAGGAGGGGGAGGGGCGAAAGAAAAACTGTTTTTT. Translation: CASSVGGGGAKEKLFF.

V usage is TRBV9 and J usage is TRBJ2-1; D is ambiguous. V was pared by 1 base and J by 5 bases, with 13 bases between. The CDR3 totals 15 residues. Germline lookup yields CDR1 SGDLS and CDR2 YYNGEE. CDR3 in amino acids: CASSVLVNANNEQFF. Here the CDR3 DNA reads TGTGCCAGCAGCGTACTGGTAAACGCAAACAATGAGCAGTTCTTC.

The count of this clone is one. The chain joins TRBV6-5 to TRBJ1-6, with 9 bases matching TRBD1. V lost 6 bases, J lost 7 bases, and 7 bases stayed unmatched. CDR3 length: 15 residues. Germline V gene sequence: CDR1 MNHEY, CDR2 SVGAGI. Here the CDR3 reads CASRSTGTGNSPLHF. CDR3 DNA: TGTGCCAGCAGATCTACTGGGACAGGGAATTCACCCCTCCACTTT.

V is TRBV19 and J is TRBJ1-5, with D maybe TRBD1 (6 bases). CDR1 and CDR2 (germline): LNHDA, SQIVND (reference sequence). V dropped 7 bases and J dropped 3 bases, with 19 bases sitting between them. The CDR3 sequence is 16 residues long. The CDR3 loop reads CASTPREGGYNQPQHF. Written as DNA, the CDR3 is TGTGCCAGTACCCCAAGGGAGGGGGGGTACAATCAGCCCCAGCATTTT.

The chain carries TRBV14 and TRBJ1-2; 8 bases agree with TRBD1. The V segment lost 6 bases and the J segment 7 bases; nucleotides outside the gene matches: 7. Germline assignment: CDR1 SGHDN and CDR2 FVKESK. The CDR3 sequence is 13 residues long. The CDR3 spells CASRASGGGGYTF. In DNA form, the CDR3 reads TGTGCCAGCAGGGCCTCAGGGGGCGGTGGCTACACCTTC.

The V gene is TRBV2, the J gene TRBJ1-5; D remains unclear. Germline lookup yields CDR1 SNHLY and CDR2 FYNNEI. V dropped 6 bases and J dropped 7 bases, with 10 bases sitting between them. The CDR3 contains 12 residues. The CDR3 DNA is TGTGCCAGCAGCGTTACTGGACAGCCCCAGCATTTT. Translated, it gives CASSVTGQPQHF.

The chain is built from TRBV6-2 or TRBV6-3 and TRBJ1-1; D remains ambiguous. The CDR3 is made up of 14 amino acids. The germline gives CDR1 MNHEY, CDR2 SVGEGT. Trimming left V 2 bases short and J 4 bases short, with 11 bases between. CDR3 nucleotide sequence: TGTGCCAGCAGTTACGTTCCCTTGATCACTGAAGCTTTCTTT. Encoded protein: CASSYVPLITEAFF.

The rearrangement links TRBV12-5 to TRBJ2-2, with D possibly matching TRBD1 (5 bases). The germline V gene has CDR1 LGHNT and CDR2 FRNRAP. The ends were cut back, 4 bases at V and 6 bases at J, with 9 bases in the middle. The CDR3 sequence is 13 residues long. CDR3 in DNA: TGTGCTAGTGGTTCGTACAGGTCCGGGGAGCTGTTTTTT. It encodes CASGSYRSGELFF.

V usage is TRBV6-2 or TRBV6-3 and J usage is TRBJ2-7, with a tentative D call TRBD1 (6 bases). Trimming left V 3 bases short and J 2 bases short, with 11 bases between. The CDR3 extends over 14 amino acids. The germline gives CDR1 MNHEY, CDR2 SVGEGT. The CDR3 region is CASSYAQGTYEQYF. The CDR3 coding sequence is TGTGCCAGCAGTTATGCGCAGGGGACCTACGAGCAGTACTTC.

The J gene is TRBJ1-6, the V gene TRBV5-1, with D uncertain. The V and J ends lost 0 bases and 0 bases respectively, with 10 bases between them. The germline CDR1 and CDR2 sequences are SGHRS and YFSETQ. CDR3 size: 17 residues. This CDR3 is CASSLAPGSSYNSPLHF. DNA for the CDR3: TGCGCCAGCAGCTTGGCCCCGGGAAGCTCCTATAATTCACCCCTCCACTTT.

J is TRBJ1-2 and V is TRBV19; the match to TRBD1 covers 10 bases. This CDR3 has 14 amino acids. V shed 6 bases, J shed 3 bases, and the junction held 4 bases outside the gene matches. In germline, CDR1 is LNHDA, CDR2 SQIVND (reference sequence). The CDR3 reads CASRETGGDYGYTF. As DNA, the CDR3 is TGTGCCAGTAGAGAGACAGGGGGCGACTATGGCTACACCTTC.

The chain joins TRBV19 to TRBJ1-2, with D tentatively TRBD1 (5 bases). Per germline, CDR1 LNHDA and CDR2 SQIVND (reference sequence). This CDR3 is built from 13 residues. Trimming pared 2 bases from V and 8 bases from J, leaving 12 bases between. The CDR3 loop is CASSITGVEGYTF. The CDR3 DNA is TGTGCCAGTAGTATAACAGGAGTGGAGGGCTACACCTTC.

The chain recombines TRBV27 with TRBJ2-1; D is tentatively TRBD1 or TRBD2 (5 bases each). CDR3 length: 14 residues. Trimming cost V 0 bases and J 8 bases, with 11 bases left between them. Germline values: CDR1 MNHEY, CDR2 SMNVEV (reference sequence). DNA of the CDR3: TGTGCCAGCAGTTTATCATCGAGGGGAGATGAGCAGTTCTTC. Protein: CASSLSSRGDEQFF.

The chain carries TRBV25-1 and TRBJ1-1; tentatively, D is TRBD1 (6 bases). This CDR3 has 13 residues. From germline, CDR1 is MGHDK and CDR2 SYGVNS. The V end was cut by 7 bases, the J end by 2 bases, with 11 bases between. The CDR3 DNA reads TGTGCCAGCATTGACAGGTCTAACACTGAAGCTTTCTTT. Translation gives CASIDRSNTEAFF. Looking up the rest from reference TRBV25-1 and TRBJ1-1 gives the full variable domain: EADIYQTPRYLVIGTGKKITLECSQTMGHDKMYWYQQDPGMELHLIHYSYGVNSTEKGDLSSESTVSRIRTEHFPLTLESARPSHTSQYLCASIDRSNTEAFFGQGTRLTVV.

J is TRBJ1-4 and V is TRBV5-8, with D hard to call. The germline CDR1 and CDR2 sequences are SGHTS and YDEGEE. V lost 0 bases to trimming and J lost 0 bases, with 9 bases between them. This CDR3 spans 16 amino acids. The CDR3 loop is CASSLGAGATNEKLFF. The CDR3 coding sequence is TGTGCCAGCAGCTTGGGGGCAGGTGCAACTAATGAAAAACTGTTTTTT.

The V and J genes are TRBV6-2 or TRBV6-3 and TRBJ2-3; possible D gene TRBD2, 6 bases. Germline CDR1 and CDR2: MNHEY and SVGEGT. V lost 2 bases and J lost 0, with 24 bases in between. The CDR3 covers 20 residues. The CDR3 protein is CASSYPFNPSEVTSTDTQYF. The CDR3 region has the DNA TGTGCCAGCAGTTACCCCTTCAACCCTAGCGAGGTTACTAGCACAGATACGCAGTATTTT.

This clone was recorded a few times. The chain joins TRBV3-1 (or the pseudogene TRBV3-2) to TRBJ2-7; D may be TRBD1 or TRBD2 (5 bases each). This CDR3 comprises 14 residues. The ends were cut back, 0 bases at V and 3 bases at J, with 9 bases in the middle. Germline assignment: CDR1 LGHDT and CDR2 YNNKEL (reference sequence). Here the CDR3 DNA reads TGTGCCAGCAGCCAAGAGGGACGCAGCTACGAGCAGTACTTC. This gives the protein CASSQEGRSYEQYF.

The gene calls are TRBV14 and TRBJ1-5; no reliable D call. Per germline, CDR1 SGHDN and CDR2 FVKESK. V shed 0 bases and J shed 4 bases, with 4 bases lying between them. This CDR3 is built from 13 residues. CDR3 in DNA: TGTGCCAGCAGCCAAGACGGGAATCAGCCCCAGCATTTT. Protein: CASSQDGNQPQHF.

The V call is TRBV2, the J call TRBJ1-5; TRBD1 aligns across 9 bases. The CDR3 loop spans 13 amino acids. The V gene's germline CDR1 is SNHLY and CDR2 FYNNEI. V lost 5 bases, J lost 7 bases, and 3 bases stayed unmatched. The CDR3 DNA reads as TGTGCCAGCAGTCCCACAGGGGGCCAGCCCCAGCATTTT. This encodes CASSPTGGQPQHF.

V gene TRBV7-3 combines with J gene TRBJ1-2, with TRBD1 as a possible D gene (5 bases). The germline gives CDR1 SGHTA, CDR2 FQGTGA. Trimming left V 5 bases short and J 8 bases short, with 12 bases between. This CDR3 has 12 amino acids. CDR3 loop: CASSGGAGGYTF. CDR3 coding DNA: TGTGCCAGCAGCGGGGGTGCGGGCGGCTACACCTTC.

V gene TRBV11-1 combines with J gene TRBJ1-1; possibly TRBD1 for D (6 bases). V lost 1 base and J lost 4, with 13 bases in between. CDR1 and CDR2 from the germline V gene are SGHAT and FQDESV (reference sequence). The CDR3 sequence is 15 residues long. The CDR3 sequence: CASSLEGGDATEAFF. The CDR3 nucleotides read TGTGCCAGCAGCTTAGAAGGGGGGGACGCCACTGAAGCTTTCTTT.